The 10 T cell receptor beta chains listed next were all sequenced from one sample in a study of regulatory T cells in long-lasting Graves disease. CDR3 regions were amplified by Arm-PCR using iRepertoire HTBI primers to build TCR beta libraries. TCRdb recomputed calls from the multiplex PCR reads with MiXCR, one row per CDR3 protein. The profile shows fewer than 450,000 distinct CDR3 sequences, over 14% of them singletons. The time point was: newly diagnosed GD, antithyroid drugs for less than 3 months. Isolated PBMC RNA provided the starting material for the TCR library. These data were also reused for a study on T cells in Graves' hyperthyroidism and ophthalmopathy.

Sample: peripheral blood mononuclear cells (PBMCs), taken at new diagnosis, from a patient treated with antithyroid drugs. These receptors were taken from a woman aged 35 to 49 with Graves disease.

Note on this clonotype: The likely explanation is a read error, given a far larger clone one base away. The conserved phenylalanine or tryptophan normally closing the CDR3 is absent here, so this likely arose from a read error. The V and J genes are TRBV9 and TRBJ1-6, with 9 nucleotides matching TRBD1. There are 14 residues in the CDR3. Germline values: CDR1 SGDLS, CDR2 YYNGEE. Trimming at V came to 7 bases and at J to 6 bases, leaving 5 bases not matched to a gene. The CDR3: CASRDRVSNSPLHL. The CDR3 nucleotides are TGTGCCAGCCGGGACAGGGTCTCTAATTCACCCCTCCACCTT.

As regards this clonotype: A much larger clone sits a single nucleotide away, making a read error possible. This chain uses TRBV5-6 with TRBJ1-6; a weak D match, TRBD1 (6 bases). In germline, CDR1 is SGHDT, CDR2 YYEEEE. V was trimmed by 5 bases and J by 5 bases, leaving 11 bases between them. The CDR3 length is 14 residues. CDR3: CASRTGTNNSPLHF. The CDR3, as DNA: TGTGCCAGCAGGACCGGGACAAATAATTCACCCCTCCACTTT.

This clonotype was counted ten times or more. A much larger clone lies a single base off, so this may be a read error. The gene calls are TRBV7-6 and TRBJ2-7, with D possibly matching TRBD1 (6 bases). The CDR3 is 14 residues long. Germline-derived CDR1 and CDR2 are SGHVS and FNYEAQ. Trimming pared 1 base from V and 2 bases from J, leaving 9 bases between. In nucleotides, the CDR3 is TGTGCCAGCAGCTTAGGGCCAGGGGCCTACGAGCAGTACTTC. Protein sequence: CASSLGPGAYEQYF.

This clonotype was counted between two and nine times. The CDR3 coding sequence is TGTGCCAGCAGTTGGCAAACGGGCGGAGGGTTGGACATTCAGTACTTC. Protein sequence: CASSWQTGGGLDIQYF. The V gene is TRBV2, the J gene TRBJ2-4, with D perhaps matching TRBD2 (6 bases). V was shortened by 5 bases and J by 8 bases, with 22 bases between the two germline ends. CDR3 length: 16 residues. Looked up from germline, CDR1 is SNHLY and CDR2 is FYNNEI.

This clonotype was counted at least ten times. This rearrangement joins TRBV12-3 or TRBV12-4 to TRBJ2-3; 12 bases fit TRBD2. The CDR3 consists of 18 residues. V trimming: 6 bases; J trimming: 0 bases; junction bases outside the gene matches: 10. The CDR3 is CASSALAGGPTSTDTQYF. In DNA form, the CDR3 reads TGTGCCAGCAGCGCACTAGCGGGAGGACCCACTAGCACAGATACGCAGTATTTT.

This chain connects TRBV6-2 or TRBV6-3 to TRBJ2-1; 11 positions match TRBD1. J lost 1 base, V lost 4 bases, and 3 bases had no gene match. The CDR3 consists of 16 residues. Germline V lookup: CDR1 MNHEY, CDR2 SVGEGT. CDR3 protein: CASSSWDRGSYNEQFF. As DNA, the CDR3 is TGTGCCAGCAGTTCCTGGGACAGGGGGTCCTACAATGAGCAGTTCTTC.

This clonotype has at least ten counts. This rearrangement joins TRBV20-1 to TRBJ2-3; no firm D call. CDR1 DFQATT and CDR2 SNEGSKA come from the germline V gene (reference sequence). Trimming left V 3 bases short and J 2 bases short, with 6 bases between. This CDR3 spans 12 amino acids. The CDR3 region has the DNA TGCAGTGCTAGCCGAAACACAGATACGCAGTATTTT. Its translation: CSASRNTDTQYF.

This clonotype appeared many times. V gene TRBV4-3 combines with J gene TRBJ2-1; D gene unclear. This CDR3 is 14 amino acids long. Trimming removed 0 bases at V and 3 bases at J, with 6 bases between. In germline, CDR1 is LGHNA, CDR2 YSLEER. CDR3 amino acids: CASSQENSYNEQFF. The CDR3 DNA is TGCGCCAGCAGCCAAGAAAACAGCTACAATGAGCAGTTCTTC.

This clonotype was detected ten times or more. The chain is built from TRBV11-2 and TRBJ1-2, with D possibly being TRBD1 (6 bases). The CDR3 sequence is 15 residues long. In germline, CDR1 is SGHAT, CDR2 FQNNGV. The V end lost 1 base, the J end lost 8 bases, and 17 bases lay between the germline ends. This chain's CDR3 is CASSLGVGGGFGYTF. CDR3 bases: TGTGCCAGCAGCTTAGGGGTAGGGGGGGGCTTCGGCTACACCTTC.

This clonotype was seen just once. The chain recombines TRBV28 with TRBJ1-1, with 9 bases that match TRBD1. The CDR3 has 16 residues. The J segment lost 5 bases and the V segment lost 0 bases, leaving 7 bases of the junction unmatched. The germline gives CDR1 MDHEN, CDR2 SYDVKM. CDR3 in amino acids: CASSLWTGTGRTEAFF. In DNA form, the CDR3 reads TGTGCCAGCAGTTTATGGACCGGGACAGGGAGGACTGAAGCTTTCTTT.